This T cell receptor beta chain was obtained from a study of T cell responses to AZD1222 COVID-19 vaccine. The study's findings and limits: Spike as a whole was targeted by vaccine-associated CD4 TCRs, dominant at 160-218 and 743-854. Donors skewed white British and female; clonal diversity was possibly underestimated.

The germline V gene encodes CDR1 SGHRS and CDR2 YFSETQ. Trimming took off 4 bases at V and 4 bases at J, with 16 bases between the two ends. This CDR3 contains 15 residues. Here immunoSEQ multiplex PCR was the method, and the copy in TCRdb shows in-frame clones only, minus some. The sample records around 99,000 clones, around 90% being singletons. This clone was picked up a small number of times. Its antigen remains unidentified. The receptor comes from an adult in good health. The chain couples TRBV5-1 to TRBJ2-3; D possibly matches TRBD1 or TRBD2 (6 bases each). The sequencing here drew on peripheral blood, taken on day 0 of AZD1222 vaccination. CDR3 DNA: TGCGCCAGCAGCAGGAGGGGTGGGGGCGCAGATACGCAGTATTTT. This encodes CASSRRGGGADTQYF.